Listed below are T cell receptor beta chains from one sample, sequenced in a study of shared clonotypes between healthy human individuals. Method: immunoSEQ multiplex PCR; TCRdb's copy keeps in-frame clones and lacks some. In the table there are over a million clones, approximately 97% of which are singletons. Sequenced input: naive CD4+ T cells sorted from blood. The receptors shown here come from a man aged 25 to 45 in good health. The CDR3 runs from the conserved cysteine through the conserved F or W. The D gene is left open where the match is weak. Not all rows give a size; the values are once, few, many and, for expanded clones, a class.

j_call clone_size v_call d_call cdr3_aa cdr3_nt
TRBJ2-5 . TRBV5-6 . CASSPTFKETQYF TGTGCCAGCAGCCCCACCTTTAAAGAGACCCAGTACTTC
TRBJ2-4 once TRBV11-2 . CASSQRPLAKNIQYF TGTGCCAGCAGCCAGAGGCCCCTAGCCAAAAACATTCAGTACTTC
TRBJ2-3 . TRBV5-1 TRBD2 CASSLGLAGLTDTQYF TGCGCCAGCAGCTTGGGACTAGCGGGACTCACAGATACGCAGTATTTT
TRBJ2-5 . TRBV9 . CASSARALKETQYF TGTGCCAGCAGCGCTCGGGCGTTGAAAGAGACCCAGTACTTC
TRBJ2-7 . TRBV28 . CASSPTDSKPSYEQYF TGTGCCAGCAGCCCCACGGACAGTAAACCCTCCTACGAGCAGTACTTC
TRBJ2-5 . TRBV28 . CASSYGATRAETQYF TGTGCCAGCAGTTATGGGGCCACTAGGGCAGAGACCCAGTACTTC
TRBJ1-5 . TRBV6-1 . CASGSRGGQPQHF TGTGCCAGCGGATCGCGTGGGGGGCAGCCCCAGCATTTT
TRBJ1-3 . TRBV11-2 . CASSLVSGNTIYF TGTGCCAGCAGCTTAGTGAGCGGAAACACCATATATTTT
TRBJ2-3 . TRBV5-1 . CASSLASVVGTDTQYF TGCGCCAGCAGCTTGGCCTCGGTCGTTGGCACAGATACGCAGTATTTT
TRBJ2-1 . TRBV5-4 TRBD2 CASSLSGSSYNEQFF TGTGCCAGCAGCCTCAGCGGGAGCTCCTACAATGAGCAGTTCTTC
TRBJ2-5 . TRBV28 . CASRIGTPGGTQYF TGTGCCAGCAGAATAGGGACCCCTGGAGGGACCCAGTACTTC
TRBJ1-4 . TRBV30 . CAWSARIEKLFF TGTGCCTGGAGTGCTAGAATTGAAAAACTGTTTTTT
TRBJ2-3 . TRBV6-5 TRBD2 CASRLAGVTDTQYF TGTGCCAGCAGACTAGCGGGAGTAACAGATACGCAGTATTTT
TRBJ1-2 . TRBV11-2 TRBD1 CASSLILGRGQAGYTF TGTGCCAGCAGCTTAATCCTGGGCAGAGGACAGGCGGGCTACACCTTC
TRBJ2-2 . TRBV5-1 . CASTLLVDSGELFF TGCGCCAGCACCTTACTTGTAGACTCCGGGGAGCTGTTTTTT
TRBJ2-1 . TRBV28 TRBD1 CASSITPPGQATHNEQFF TGTGCCAGCAGTATAACCCCTCCCGGACAGGCCACCCACAATGAGCAGTTCTTC
TRBJ2-5 . TRBV5-1 . CASSLTSTYQETQYF TGCGCCAGCAGCTTAACCTCAACGTACCAAGAGACCCAGTACTTC
TRBJ2-7 . TRBV7-2 TRBD2 CASSSRTSGTYEQYF TGTGCCAGCAGCTCAAGGACTAGCGGCACCTACGAGCAGTACTTC
TRBJ1-1 . TRBV7-2 . CASSLGESTEAFF TGTGCCAGCAGCTTAGGGGAAAGCACTGAAGCTTTCTTT
TRBJ1-2 . TRBV19 . CASSETGLANYGYTF TGTGCCAGTAGCGAGACAGGTTTGGCTAACTATGGCTACACCTTC
TRBJ1-1 . TRBV19 TRBD1 CASSRDRAVNTEAFF TGTGCCAGTAGTAGAGACAGGGCGGTGAACACTGAAGCTTTCTTT
TRBJ2-2 . TRBV2 TRBD1 CASREQGASGELFF TGTGCCAGCAGGGAACAGGGGGCATCCGGGGAGCTGTTTTTT
TRBJ1-2 . TRBV28 . CASSPARVRPYGYTF TGTGCCAGCAGCCCCGCCAGGGTGAGACCCTATGGCTACACCTTC
TRBJ2-3 few TRBV19 . CASGGVTDTQYF TGTGCTTCAGGCGGGGTCACAGATACGCAGTATTTT
TRBJ2-7 . TRBV19 TRBD2 CASSTGTSSEQYF TGTGCCAGTAGTACCGGGACTAGTAGTGAGCAGTACTTC
TRBJ1-4 . TRBV5-1 TRBD1 CASSLGTASNEKLFF TGCGCCAGCAGCCTCGGGACAGCTTCTAATGAAAAACTGTTTTTT
TRBJ2-5 . TRBV9 . CASSVDVGETQYF TGTGCCAGCAGCGTAGATGTGGGGGAGACCCAGTACTTC
TRBJ2-4 . TRBV5-1 TRBD2 CASSLGIAGGTRPGNIQYF TGCGCCAGCAGCTTGGGGATAGCGGGAGGGACACGCCCCGGGAACATTCAGTACTTC
TRBJ2-5 . TRBV18 TRBD2 CASSPPGLAGETQYF TGTGCCAGCTCACCACCGGGACTAGCCGGGGAGACCCAGTACTTC
TRBJ2-5 . TRBV5-6 . CASSLGLVRETQYF TGTGCCAGCAGCTTGGGACTAGTCAGGGAGACCCAGTACTTC
TRBJ2-7 . TRBV5-1 TRBD1 CASSLPGQTNEQYF TGCGCCAGCAGCCTGCCGGGACAGACAAACGAGCAGTACTTC
TRBJ2-5 . TRBV29-1 . CSVESGGETQYF TGCAGCGTTGAATCTGGCGGAGAGACCCAGTACTTC
TRBJ2-1 . TRBV28 TRBD2 CASNLARWRLAGANEQFF TGTGCCAGCAATTTAGCGAGATGGAGGCTAGCGGGAGCAAATGAGCAGTTCTTC
TRBJ2-3 . TRBV18 . CASSPLHSGEGTDTQYF TGTGCCAGCTCACCACTGCATTCGGGAGAGGGCACAGATACGCAGTATTTT
TRBJ2-7 once TRBV6-1 TRBD1 CASSDDRGYEQYF TGTGCCAGCAGTGACGACAGGGGGTACGAGCAGTACTTC
TRBJ1-1 . TRBV29-1 . CSVAQGQGNTEAFF TGCAGCGTTGCTCAGGGGCAGGGGAACACTGAAGCTTTCTTT
TRBJ2-2 . TRBV27 . CASSFSDMGGELFF TGTGCCAGCAGTTTTAGCGATATGGGCGGGGAGCTGTTTTTT
TRBJ2-1 . TRBV7-2 TRBD2 CASSLGLAGYNEQFF TGTGCCAGCAGCTTAGGACTAGCGGGCTACAATGAGCAGTTCTTC
TRBJ2-7 . TRBV28 . CASSFQGRYEQYF TGTGCCAGCAGTTTCCAGGGAAGGTACGAGCAGTACTTC
TRBJ2-5 . TRBV18 . CASSPVGEETQYF TGTGCCAGCTCACCAGTGGGGGAAGAGACCCAGTACTTC
TRBJ1-3 . TRBV5-1 . CASSLDIKGNTIYF TGCGCCAGCAGCTTGGATATTAAAGGAAACACCATATATTTT
TRBJ1-2 few TRBV2 . CASSEAGDGTF TGTGCCAGCAGTGAAGCCGGGGACGGAACCTTC
TRBJ2-7 once TRBV10-3 TRBD1 CAIGPGGNEQYF TGTGCCATCGGGCCAGGGGGCAACGAGCAGTACTTC
TRBJ2-5 . TRBV27 . CASSFSAGWGETQYF TGTGCCAGCAGTTTTAGCGCAGGGTGGGGAGAGACCCAGTACTTC
TRBJ2-3 . TRBV6-6 TRBD1 CASSPRDRLTGALYF TGTGCCAGCAGTCCCCGGGACAGACTTACTGGGGCGCTGTATTTT
TRBJ2-4 once TRBV5-1 . CASRDEGGEERNIQYF TGCGCCAGCAGAGACGAAGGCGGGGAAGAGAGAAACATTCAGTACTTC
TRBJ2-1 . TRBV7-6 TRBD2 CASAGTRDMWPFF TGTGCCAGCGCCGGGACTAGAGATATGTGGCCGTTCTTC
TRBJ2-7 . TRBV18 TRBD1 CASSPTGSSYEQYF TGTGCCAGCTCACCGACAGGGAGCTCCTACGAGCAGTACTTC
TRBJ2-7 . TRBV4-1 TRBD2 CASPGGGSYEQYF TGCGCCAGCCCGGGGGGGGGCTCCTACGAGCAGTACTTC
TRBJ1-3 . TRBV2 . CASSEALGQGNTIYF TGTGCCAGCAGTGAAGCCCTCGGGCAAGGGAACACCATATATTTT
TRBJ2-1 . TRBV6-1 . CASSEGLASYNEQFF TGTGCCAGCAGTGAAGGACTCGCCTCCTACAATGAGCAGTTCTTC
TRBJ1-1 . TRBV5-1 TRBD1 CASAGQGTTEAFF TGCGCCAGTGCGGGACAGGGGACCACTGAAGCTTTCTTT
TRBJ1-5 once TRBV6-5 . CASTVGRNQPQHF TGTGCCAGCACTGTTGGAAGGAATCAGCCCCAGCATTTT
TRBJ1-2 . TRBV9 . CASSVVPRGGTHGYTF TGTGCCAGCAGCGTAGTACCAAGGGGAGGGACCCATGGCTACACCTTC
TRBJ2-2 . TRBV11-3 . CASSLGPDQNTGELFF TGTGCCAGCAGCTTAGGGCCAGACCAGAACACCGGGGAGCTGTTTTTT
TRBJ1-5 . TRBV7-8 . CASSLVLGPNQPQHF TGTGCCAGCAGCTTAGTCCTGGGGCCGAATCAGCCCCAGCATTTT
TRBJ1-4 . TRBV7-2 TRBD1 CASSPKRRTGGEKLFF TGTGCCAGCAGCCCTAAAAGGAGGACAGGCGGCGAAAAACTGTTTTTT